This is a list of T cell receptor beta chains from one sample in a study of blood T cells in healthy people across ages. TCRdb ran MiXCR on the 5' RACE reads and lists one entry per CDR3 protein. Of 1.5 million to 2 million distinct CDR3 sequences listed, around half were seen once; the top ten hold less than 2.5%. Sequencing used blood. Receptors were obtained from a woman in her thirties or forties in good health. The CDR3 runs from the conserved cysteine through the conserved F or W. D genes are given only for firm matches. Size tells how often a clone was seen (once, few, many) or the class of an expanded clone, and some rows leave it out.

TRBV21-1	TRBJ2-5	-	-	TGTGCCAGCAGCAATACTAGCGGACGAGAGACCCAGTACTTC	CASSNTSGRETQYF
TRBV27	TRBJ2-5	few	TRBD2	TGTGCCAGCAGTTTCGGTAGCGGGGGCTTAGGGGAGACCCAGTACTTC	CASSFGSGGLGETQYF
TRBV6-2/TRBV6-3	TRBJ1-2	-	-	TGTGCCAGCAGTTACCTGCGGGACCCAAACCGCCGGGAGTATTATGGCTACACCTTC	CASSYLRDPNRREYYGYTF
TRBV7-8	TRBJ2-7	-	-	TGTGCCAGCAGCTTAGCGCGGTTAGCTCTCGACTACGAGCAGTACTTC	CASSLARLALDYEQYF
TRBV5-1	TRBJ2-4	few	-	TGCGCCAGCAGCTTGGTTCCAGGGGGGATGTCCGCCAAAAACATTCAGTACTTC	CASSLVPGGMSAKNIQYF
TRBV20-1	TRBJ2-3	-	TRBD1	TGCAGTGCTAGCGGGACAGGGATTCGCGCCCGACCTAGCACAGATACGCAGTATTTT	CSASGTGIRARPSTDTQYF
TRBV7-2	TRBJ2-1	few	-	TGTGCCAGCAGAACCTTGGGATCCTACAATGAGCAGTTCTTC	CASRTLGSYNEQFF
TRBV5-4	TRBJ2-1	few	-	TGTGCCAGCAGCGGACTGGGGACCGACAATGAGCAGTTCTTC	CASSGLGTDNEQFF
TRBV12-3/TRBV12-4	TRBJ1-5	-	-	TGTGCCAGCAGTTGCAGCGGCGGTAGCAATCAGCCCCAGCATTTT	CASSCSGGSNQPQHF
TRBV20-1	TRBJ2-7	few	-	TGCAGTGCTCGACTAGCCTCCGGGACAGGATTTTTCGAGCAGTACTTC	CSARLASGTGFFEQYF
TRBV6-2/TRBV6-3	TRBJ2-3	once	TRBD1	TGTGCCCGCAGCACCGGGACAGTCTTTAGCACAGATACGCAGTATTTT	CARSTGTVFSTDTQYF
TRBV6-4	TRBJ2-3	many	-	TGTGCCAGCAGTGACTCTTTAGTGGATACGCAGTATTTT	CASSDSLVDTQYF
TRBV20-1	TRBJ1-2	-	TRBD1	TGCAGTGCTGGACAGGGGGTCAACTATGGCTACACCTTC	CSAGQGVNYGYTF
TRBV11-2	TRBJ2-1	-	-	TGTGCCAGCAGCTTTTCAACCCACGTGTGCGGGCCGTTATGCTACAATGAGCAGTTCTTC	CASSFSTHVCGPLCYNEQFF
TRBV7-2	TRBJ2-7	many	-	TGTGCCAGCAGCTTACAGAGGGGCGAGCAGTACTTC	CASSLQRGEQYF
TRBV28	TRBJ2-7	few	TRBD2	TGTGCCAGCAGTTTTTCGGGGGGGTCAAAGTGGTACTTC	CASSFSGGSKWYF
TRBV28	TRBJ2-7	-	-	TGTGCCAGCAGTCTCTCCGGGGCCCAGGGCTCCTACGAGCAGTACTTC	CASSLSGAQGSYEQYF
TRBV6-2/TRBV6-3	TRBJ2-7	-	TRBD2	TGTGCCAGCAGAAACCCGGGAGGCCAGAGCTACGAGCAGTACTTC	CASRNPGGQSYEQYF
TRBV6-5	TRBJ1-1	few	-	TGTGCCAGCAGTTATCAGGGGACAATGAACACTGAAGCTTTCTTT	CASSYQGTMNTEAFF
TRBV28	TRBJ2-7	-	TRBD1	TGTGCCAGCAGACGACAGGGGGTAGGGACCTACGAGCAGTACTTC	CASRRQGVGTYEQYF
TRBV6-1	TRBJ1-2	-	-	TGTGCCAGCGGTGAGGATAGCGGCAGGGGCTATGGCTACACCTTC	CASGEDSGRGYGYTF
TRBV24-1	TRBJ2-3	-	-	TGTGCCACCAGTGCACCGGACAGCGCTAGCACAGATACGCAGTATTTT	CATSAPDSASTDTQYF
TRBV20-1	TRBJ1-1	-	-	TGCAGTGCTAGGTCGTATGGGTTGAACACTGAAGCTTTCTTT	CSARSYGLNTEAFF
TRBV12-3/TRBV12-4	TRBJ2-4	few	-	TGTGCCAGCACCTTTCGCTCAGGGACGGAGAGCATTCAGTACTTC	CASTFRSGTESIQYF
TRBV18	TRBJ2-5	many	-	TGTGCCAGCTCACCTTGGGCGGGGCAAGAGACCCAGTACTTC	CASSPWAGQETQYF
TRBV6-1	TRBJ2-1	-	-	TGTGCCAGCAGTCGCCCGCTTATAGCGGCCCCCTACAATGAGCAGTTCTTC	CASSRPLIAAPYNEQFF
TRBV24-1	TRBJ2-5	-	-	TGTGCCACCAGTGATCGGAACAATGCCCCTTTGGAGACCCAGTACTTC	CATSDRNNAPLETQYF
TRBV4-2	TRBJ2-3	-	-	TGTGCCAGCAGCCAAGAAGTATGGGAAAATACGCAGTATTTT	CASSQEVWENTQYF
TRBV24-1	TRBJ1-2	once	-	TGTGCCACCAGGGACAGCACTAACTATGGCTACACCTTC	CATRDSTNYGYTF
TRBV10-3	TRBJ2-7	many	-	TGTGCCATCGGGGGGCACTCATACTCCTACGAGCAGTACTTC	CAIGGHSYSYEQYF
TRBV20-1	TRBJ1-5	few	TRBD1	TGCAGTGCTAGGACCGGACAGGGTGGGAATCAGCCCCAGCATTTT	CSARTGQGGNQPQHF
TRBV24-1	TRBJ2-1	-	-	TGTGCCACCAGTACTCCCCTTATGGGGGGCGAGGGCAATGAGCAGTTCTTC	CATSTPLMGGEGNEQFF
TRBV29-1	TRBJ1-4	-	-	TGCAGCGTTGGGCACTGGGATGAAAAACTGTTTTTT	CSVGHWDEKLFF
TRBV5-1	TRBJ2-7	-	-	TGCGCCAGCGGGATGGATCACGAGCAGTACTTC	CASGMDHEQYF
TRBV5-1	TRBJ2-1	many	-	TGCGCCAGCAGCTCCCGGACAGAAAACTACAATGAGCAGTTCTTC	CASSSRTENYNEQFF
TRBV20-1	TRBJ1-4	-	-	TGCAGTGCTAGGCTGACCGGGACCGAAAAACTGTTTTTT	CSARLTGTEKLFF
TRBV7-9	TRBJ2-1	-	TRBD2	TGTGCCAGCAGCCCCAAGGGACTAGCGGGGGGGCCGAACAATGAGCAGTTCTTC	CASSPKGLAGGPNNEQFF
TRBV4-3	TRBJ2-5	few	TRBD2	TGCGCCAGCAGCCAAGAGGCGGTAGCGGGGTGGCTTGATCAAGAGACCCAGTACTTC	CASSQEAVAGWLDQETQYF
TRBV18	TRBJ2-7	few	-	TGTGCCAGCTCACCAACCGCTATCTACGAGCAGTACTTC	CASSPTAIYEQYF
TRBV6-5	TRBJ1-5	-	-	TGTGCCAGCAGTTACTCGGACCTCGGAACTCAGCCCCAGCATTTT	CASSYSDLGTQPQHF
TRBV7-2	TRBJ2-7	-	TRBD2	TGTGCCAGCAGCCGAGGACTAGCGGGGGCCTACGAGCAGTACTTC	CASSRGLAGAYEQYF
TRBV6-2/TRBV6-3	TRBJ2-7	few	-	TGTGCCAGCAGTTACGCCGCGGGTGAGCAGTACTTC	CASSYAAGEQYF
TRBV12-3/TRBV12-4	TRBJ2-3	-	-	TGTACCAGCAGTATTGAGGGGGTAGCAGATGCGCAGTATTTT	CTSSIEGVADAQYF
TRBV28	TRBJ1-1	-	-	TGTGCCAGCAGCGTCCTACGGGGGTACACTGAAGCTTTCTTT	CASSVLRGYTEAFF
TRBV20-1	TRBJ2-6	once	TRBD1	TGCAGTGCTTCGATTTACCGGGACAGGGACTCTGGGGCCAACGTCCTGACTTTC	CSASIYRDRDSGANVLTF
TRBV11-2	TRBJ2-5	-	-	TGTGCCAGCAGCCCTTCAGCAGGGGGGGGCGGGGGAGCGACCCAGTACTTC	CASSPSAGGGGGATQYF
TRBV20-1	TRBJ1-6	-	-	TGCAGTGCTCACGGCGCAGAGCCTCTGAAGGTCGGTTCACCCCTCCACTTT	CSAHGAEPLKVGSPLHF
TRBV7-2	TRBJ2-7	few	-	TGTGCCAGCAGCTTAGCATTGGAAGGGATGTTGGACGAGCAGTACTTC	CASSLALEGMLDEQYF
TRBV7-2	TRBJ2-7	few	-	TGTGCCAGCAGCTTAGCGCTGCAATACGAGCAGTACTTC	CASSLALQYEQYF
TRBV20-1	TRBJ2-5	few	TRBD2	TGCACCCCGGGGGGTGAGACCCAGTACTTC	CTPGGETQYF